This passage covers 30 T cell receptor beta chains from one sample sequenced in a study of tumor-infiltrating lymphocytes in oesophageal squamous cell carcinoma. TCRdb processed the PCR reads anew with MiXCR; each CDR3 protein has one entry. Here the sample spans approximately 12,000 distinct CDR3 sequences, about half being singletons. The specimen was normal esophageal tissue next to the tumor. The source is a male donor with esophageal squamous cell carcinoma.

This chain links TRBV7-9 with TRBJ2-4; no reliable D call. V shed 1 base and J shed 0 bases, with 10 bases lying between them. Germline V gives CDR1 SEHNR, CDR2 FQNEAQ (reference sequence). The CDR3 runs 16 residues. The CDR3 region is CASSLEGRLAKNIQYF. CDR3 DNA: TGTGCCAGCAGCTTAGAAGGCAGATTAGCCAAAAACATTCAGTACTTC.

CDR3 protein: CASSLAGTSGFQYEQYF. The CDR3 region has the DNA TGTGCCAGCAGCTTAGCTGGGACTAGCGGGTTTCAGTACGAGCAGTACTTC. The rearrangement uses TRBV7-9 and TRBJ2-7, with TRBD2 identical over 12 bases. With V trimmed by 0 bases and J by 4 bases, 7 bases remained unmatched. This CDR3 is 17 amino acids long. Germline V gene sequence: CDR1 SEHNR, CDR2 FQNEAQ (reference sequence).

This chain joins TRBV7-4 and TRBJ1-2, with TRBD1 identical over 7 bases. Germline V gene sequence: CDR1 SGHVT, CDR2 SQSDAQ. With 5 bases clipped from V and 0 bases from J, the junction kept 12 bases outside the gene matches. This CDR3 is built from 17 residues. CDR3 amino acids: CASSHPFRDRSNYGYTF. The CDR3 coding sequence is TGTGCCAGCAGCCATCCTTTCCGGGACAGATCTAACTATGGCTACACCTTC.

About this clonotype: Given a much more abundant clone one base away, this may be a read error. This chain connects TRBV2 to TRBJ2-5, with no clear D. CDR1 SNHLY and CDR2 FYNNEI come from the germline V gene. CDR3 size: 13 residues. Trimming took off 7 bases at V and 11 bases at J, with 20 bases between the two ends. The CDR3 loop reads CASTIDLGNEQYF. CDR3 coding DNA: TGTGCCAGCACAATAGATTTGGGCAATGAGCAGTACTTC. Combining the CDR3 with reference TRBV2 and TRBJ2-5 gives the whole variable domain EPEVTQTPSHQVTQMGQEVILRCVPISNHLYFYWYRQILGQKVEFLVSFYNNEISEKSEIFDDQFSVERPDGSNFTLKIRSTKLEDSAMYFCASTIDLGNEQYFGPGTRLLVL.

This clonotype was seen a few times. The CDR3 nucleotides read TGTGCCAGCAGTTTACGGGCCTCGCGCTCCTACAATGAGCAGTTCTTC. Encoded protein: CASSLRASRSYNEQFF. This chain joins TRBV27 and TRBJ2-1; D unresolved. The V gene's germline CDR1 is MNHEY and CDR2 SMNVEV (reference sequence). The germline V and J ends were trimmed by 2 bases and 0 bases, with 11 bases remaining between them. The CDR3 totals 16 residues.

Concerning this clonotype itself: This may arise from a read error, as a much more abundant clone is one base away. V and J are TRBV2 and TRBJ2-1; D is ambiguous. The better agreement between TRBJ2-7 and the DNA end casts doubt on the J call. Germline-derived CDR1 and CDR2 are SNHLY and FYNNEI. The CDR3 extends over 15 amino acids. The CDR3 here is CASSEGYLIGNEQYF. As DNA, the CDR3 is TGTGCCAGCAGTGAAGGATACCTTATAGGCAATGAGCAGTACTTC.

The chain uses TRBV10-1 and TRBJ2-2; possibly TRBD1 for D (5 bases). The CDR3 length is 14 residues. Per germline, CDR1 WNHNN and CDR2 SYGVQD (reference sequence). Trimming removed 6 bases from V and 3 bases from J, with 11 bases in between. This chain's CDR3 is CASRAQGYTGELFF. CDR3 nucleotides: TGCGCCAGCAGGGCCCAGGGATACACCGGGGAGCTGTTTTTT.

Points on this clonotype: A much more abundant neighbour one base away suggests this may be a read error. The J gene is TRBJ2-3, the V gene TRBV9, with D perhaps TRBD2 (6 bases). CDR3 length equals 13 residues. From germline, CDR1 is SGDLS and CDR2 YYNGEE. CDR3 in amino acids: CASSVSSADMQYF. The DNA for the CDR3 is TGTGCCAGCAGCGTTTCTAGCGCAGATATGCAGTATTTT.

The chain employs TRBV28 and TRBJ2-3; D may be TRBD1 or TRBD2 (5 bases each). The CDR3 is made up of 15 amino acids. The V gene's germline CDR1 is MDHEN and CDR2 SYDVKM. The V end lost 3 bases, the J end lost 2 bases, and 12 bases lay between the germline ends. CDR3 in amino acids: CASSLGRILTDTQYF. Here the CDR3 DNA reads TGTGCCAGCAGTTTGGGACGGATTCTCACAGATACGCAGTATTTT.

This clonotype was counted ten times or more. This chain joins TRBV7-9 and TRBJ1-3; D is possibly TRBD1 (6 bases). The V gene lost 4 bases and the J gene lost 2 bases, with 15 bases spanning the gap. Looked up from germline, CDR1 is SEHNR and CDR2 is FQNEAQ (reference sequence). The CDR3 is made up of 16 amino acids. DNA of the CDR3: TGTGCCAGCAGCTCAAGACTAGGGGGAGCTGGAAACACCATATATTTT. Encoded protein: CASSSRLGGAGNTIYF.

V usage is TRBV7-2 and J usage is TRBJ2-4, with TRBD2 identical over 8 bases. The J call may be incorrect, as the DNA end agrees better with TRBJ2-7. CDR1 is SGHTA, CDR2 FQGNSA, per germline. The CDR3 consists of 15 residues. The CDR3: CASSPGGTLSNEQYF. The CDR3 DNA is TGTGCCAGCAGCCCGGGGGGGACTTTGAGCAACGAGCAGTACTTC.

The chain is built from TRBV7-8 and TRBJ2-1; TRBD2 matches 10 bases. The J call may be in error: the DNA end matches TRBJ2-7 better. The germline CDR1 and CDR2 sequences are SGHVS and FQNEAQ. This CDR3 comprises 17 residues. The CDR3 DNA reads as TGTGCCAGCAGCTTAACCCCGGTAGCGGGGGGTTCCTACGAGCAGTACTTC. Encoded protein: CASSLTPVAGGSYEQYF.

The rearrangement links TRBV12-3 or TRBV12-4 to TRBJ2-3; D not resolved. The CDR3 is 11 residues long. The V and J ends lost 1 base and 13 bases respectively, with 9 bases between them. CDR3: CASSLGTLEYF. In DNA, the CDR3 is TGTGCCAGCAGTTTAGGGACCCTGGAGTATTTT.

CDR3 protein: CASSLDGGRYNEQYF. The CDR3 nucleotides are TGTGCCAGCAGTTTGGATGGGGGGAGGTACAATGAGCAGTACTTC. The V call is TRBV6-6, the J call TRBJ2-6, with TRBD2 as a possible D gene (6 bases). The J call is doubtful: the DNA matches TRBJ2-7 better. Germline assignment: CDR1 MNHNY and CDR2 SVGAGI (reference sequence). The CDR3 sequence is 15 residues long.

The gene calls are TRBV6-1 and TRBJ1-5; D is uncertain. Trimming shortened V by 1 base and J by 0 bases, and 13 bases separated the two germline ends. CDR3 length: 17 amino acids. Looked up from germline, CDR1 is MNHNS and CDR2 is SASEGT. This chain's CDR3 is CASSEVLADYSNQPQHF. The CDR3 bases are TGTGCCAGCAGTGAAGTCCTGGCAGACTATAGCAATCAGCCCCAGCATTTT.

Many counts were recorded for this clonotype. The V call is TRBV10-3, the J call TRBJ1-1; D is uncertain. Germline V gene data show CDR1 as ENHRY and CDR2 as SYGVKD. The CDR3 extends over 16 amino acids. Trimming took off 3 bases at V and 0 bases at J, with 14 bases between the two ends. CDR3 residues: CAISESQLDLNTEAFF. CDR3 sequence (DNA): TGTGCCATCAGTGAATCACAGCTAGACCTGAACACTGAAGCTTTCTTT.

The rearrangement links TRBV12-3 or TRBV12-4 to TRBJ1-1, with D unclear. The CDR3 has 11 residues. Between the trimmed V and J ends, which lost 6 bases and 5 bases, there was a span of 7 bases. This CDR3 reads CASSRRTEAFF. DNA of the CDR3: TGTGCCAGCAGCCGTAGGACTGAAGCTTTCTTT.

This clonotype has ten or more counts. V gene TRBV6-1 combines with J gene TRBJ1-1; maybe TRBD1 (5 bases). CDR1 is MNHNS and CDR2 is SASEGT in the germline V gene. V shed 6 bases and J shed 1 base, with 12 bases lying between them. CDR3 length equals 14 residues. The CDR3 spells CASRLPDRNTEAFF. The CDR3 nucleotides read TGTGCCAGCAGGCTGCCCGACAGGAACACTGAAGCTTTCTTT.

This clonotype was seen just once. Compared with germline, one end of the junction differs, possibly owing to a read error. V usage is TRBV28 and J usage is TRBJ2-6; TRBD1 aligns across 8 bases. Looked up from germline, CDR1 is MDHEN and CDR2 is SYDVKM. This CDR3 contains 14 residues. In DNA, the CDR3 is TGTGCCAGCAGTTCGGGACAGGAAAATTCACCCCTCCACTTC. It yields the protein CASSSGQENSPLHF.

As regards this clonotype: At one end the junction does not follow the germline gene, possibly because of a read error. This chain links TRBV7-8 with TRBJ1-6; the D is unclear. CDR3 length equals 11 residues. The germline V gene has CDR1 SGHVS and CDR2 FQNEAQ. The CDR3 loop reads CASSPQVEQYF. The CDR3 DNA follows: TGTGCCAGCAGCCCCCAGGTCGAGCAGTACTTT.

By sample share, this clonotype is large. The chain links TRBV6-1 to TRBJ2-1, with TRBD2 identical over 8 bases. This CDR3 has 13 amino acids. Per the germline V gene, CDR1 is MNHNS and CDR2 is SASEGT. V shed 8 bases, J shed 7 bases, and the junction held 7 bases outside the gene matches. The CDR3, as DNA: TGTGCCAGCTCCGGGGGGGCCGATAATGAGCAGTTCTTC. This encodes CASSGGADNEQFF.

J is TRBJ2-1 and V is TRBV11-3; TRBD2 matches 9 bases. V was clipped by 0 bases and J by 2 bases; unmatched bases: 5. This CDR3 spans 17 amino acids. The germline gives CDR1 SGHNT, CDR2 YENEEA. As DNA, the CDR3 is TGTGCCAGCAGCTTAGAGCGGGGACTAGCCCCCTACAATGAGCAGTTCTTC. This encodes CASSLERGLAPYNEQFF.

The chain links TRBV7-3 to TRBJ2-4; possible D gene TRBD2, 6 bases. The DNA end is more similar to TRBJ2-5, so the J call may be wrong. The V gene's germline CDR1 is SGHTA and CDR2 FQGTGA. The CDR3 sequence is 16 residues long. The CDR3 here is CASSPIGPGTGETQYF. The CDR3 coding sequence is TGTGCCAGCAGCCCCATAGGCCCAGGGACTGGAGAGACCCAGTACTTC.

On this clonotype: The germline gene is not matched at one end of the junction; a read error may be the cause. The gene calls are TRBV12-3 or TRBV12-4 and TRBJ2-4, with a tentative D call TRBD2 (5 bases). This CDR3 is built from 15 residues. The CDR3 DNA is TGTGCCAGCAGTCCCCCACACGGGAAGGATTCACCCCTCCACTTC. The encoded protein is CASSPPHGKDSPLHF.

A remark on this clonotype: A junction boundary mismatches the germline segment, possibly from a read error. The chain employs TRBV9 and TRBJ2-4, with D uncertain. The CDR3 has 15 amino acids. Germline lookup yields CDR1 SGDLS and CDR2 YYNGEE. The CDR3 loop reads CASSVGRLGNSPLHF. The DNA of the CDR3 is TGTGCCAGCAGCGTAGGTCGGCTTGGTAATTCACCCCTCCACTTC.

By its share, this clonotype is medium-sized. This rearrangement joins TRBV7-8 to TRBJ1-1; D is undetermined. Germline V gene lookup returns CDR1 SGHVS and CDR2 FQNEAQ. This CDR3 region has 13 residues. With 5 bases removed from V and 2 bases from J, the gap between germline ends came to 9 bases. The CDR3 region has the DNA TGTGCCAGCAGCCCGGGCCCCAACACTGAAGCTTTCTTT. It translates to CASSPGPNTEAFF.

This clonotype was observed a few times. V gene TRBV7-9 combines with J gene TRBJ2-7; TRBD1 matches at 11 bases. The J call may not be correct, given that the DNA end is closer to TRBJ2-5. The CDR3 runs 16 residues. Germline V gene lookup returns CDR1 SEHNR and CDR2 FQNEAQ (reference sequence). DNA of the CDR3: TGTGCCAGCAGCCCCGGGACAGGGGGACTGAGGGAGACCCAGTACTTC. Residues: CASSPGTGGLRETQYF.

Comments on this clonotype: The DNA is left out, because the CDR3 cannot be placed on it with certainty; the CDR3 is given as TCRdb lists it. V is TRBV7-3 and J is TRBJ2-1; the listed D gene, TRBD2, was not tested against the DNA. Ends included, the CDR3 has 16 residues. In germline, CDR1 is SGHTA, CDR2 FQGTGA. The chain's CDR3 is CASSLFGQGNNSPLHF.

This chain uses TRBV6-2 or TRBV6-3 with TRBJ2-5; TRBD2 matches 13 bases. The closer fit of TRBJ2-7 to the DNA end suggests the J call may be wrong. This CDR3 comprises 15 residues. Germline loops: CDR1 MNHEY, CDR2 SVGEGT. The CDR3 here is CASSYFGLAGDEQYF. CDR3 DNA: TGTGCCAGCAGTTATTTTGGACTAGCGGGAGACGAGCAGTACTTC.

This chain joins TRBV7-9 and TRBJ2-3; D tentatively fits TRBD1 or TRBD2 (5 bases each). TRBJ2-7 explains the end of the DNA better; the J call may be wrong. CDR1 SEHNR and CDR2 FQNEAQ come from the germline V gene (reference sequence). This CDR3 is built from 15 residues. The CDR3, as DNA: TGTGCCAGCAGCACAAAAGCCGGGACGCCCTACGAGCAGTACTTC. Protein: CASSTKAGTPYEQYF.